The 25 T cell receptor beta chains in this list originate from one sample, sequenced in a study of blood T cell repertoires in COVID-19. This table comes from immunoSEQ multiplex PCR, and its TCRdb copy is limited to in-frame clones, with some not included. The data hold 140,000 to 150,000 clones, with 87% observed a single time. The sample consisted of peripheral blood. These receptors all come from a woman in her 50s with acute or convalescent COVID-19.

The chain recombines TRBV11-2 with TRBJ2-5; 7 bases match TRBD1. Losses at the gene ends were 5 bases for V and 3 bases for J; bases not matched to a gene: 3. Germline CDR1 and CDR2: SGHAT and FQNNGV. This CDR3 is 13 amino acids long. CDR3 region: CASSMGTEETQYF. DNA for the CDR3: TGTGCCAGCAGCATGGGGACAGAAGAGACCCAGTACTTC.

The genes are TRBV27 and TRBJ2-3; 11 nucleotides align to TRBD2. Germline assignment: CDR1 MNHEY and CDR2 SMNVEV (reference sequence). CDR3 length: 19 amino acids. The V segment lost 3 bases and the J segment 4 bases; nucleotides outside the gene matches: 15. As DNA, the CDR3 is TGTGCCAGCAGTTTTTACTTCGGTAGCGGGAGGGCCTCAGCAGATACGCAGTATTTT. This sequence encodes CASSFYFGSGRASADTQYF.

This clone was seen just once. The V and J genes are TRBV11-1 and TRBJ2-7, with D possibly being TRBD1 (6 bases). The CDR3 covers 12 residues. Germline CDR1 and CDR2: SGHAT and FQDESV (reference sequence). V lost 4 bases and J 6 bases, leaving 10 bases between the germline ends. This CDR3 reads CASSSNRAEQYF. The CDR3 coding sequence is TGTGCCAGCAGCTCCAACAGGGCCGAGCAGTACTTC.

V gene TRBV5-5 combines with J gene TRBJ1-2; TRBD1 agrees at 9 bases. Germline V gene sequence: CDR1 SGHKS, CDR2 YYEKEE (reference sequence). CDR3 length: 16 residues. V lost 4 bases to trimming and J lost 1 base; unmatched junction nucleotides: 8. The CDR3 DNA sequence: TGTGCCAGCAGCGAAGTCCCGGGACAGGGTAACTATGGCTACACCTTC. Translated, it gives CASSEVPGQGNYGYTF.

The rearrangement uses TRBV6-5 and TRBJ1-1; 7 bases map to TRBD1. The J segment lost 4 bases and the V segment lost 6 bases, leaving 5 bases of the junction unmatched. The CDR3 is made up of 13 amino acids. The germline CDR1 and CDR2 sequences are MNHEY and SVGAGI. The CDR3 DNA reads TGTGCCAGCAGACAGGGGATGCCCACTGAAGCTTTCTTT. Residues: CASRQGMPTEAFF.

The rearrangement uses TRBV7-6 and TRBJ2-1, with 12 positions matching TRBD2. The germline V gene encodes CDR1 SGHVS and CDR2 FNYEAQ. With V trimmed by 2 bases and J by 2 bases, 4 bases remained unmatched. The CDR3 runs to 17 residues. The CDR3 is CASSLSRTSGTYNEQFF. The CDR3 nucleotides read TGTGCCAGCAGCTTATCCAGGACTAGCGGGACCTACAATGAGCAGTTCTTC. The variable domain in full, with the rest retrieved from reference TRBV7-6 and TRBJ2-1, is GAGVSQSPRYKVTKRGQDVALRCDPISGHVSLYWYRQALGQGPEFLTYFNYEAQQDKSGLPNDRFSAERPEGSISTLTIQRTEQRDSAMYRCASSLSRTSGTYNEQFFGPGTRLTVL.

A few counts support this clone. This rearrangement joins TRBV10-1 to TRBJ2-7; 10 bases are a match to TRBD2. This CDR3 spans 16 amino acids. Unmatched junction bases numbered 9, after V lost 2 bases and J lost 5 bases. The V gene's germline CDR1 is WNHNN and CDR2 SYGVQD (reference sequence). CDR3 protein: CASSERSGRAWDEQYF. The CDR3 DNA sequence: TGCGCCAGCAGTGAGCGAAGCGGGAGGGCCTGGGACGAGCAGTACTTC.

This clone was picked up a small number of times. The chain combines TRBV5-6 with TRBJ1-2; TRBD1 aligns across 7 bases. V lost 0 bases to trimming and J lost 5 bases; unmatched junction nucleotides: 7. CDR1 and CDR2 from the germline V gene are SGHDT and YYEEEE. This CDR3 contains 15 residues. CDR3 loop: CASSLDAGGRYGYTF. The CDR3, as DNA: TGTGCCAGCAGCTTGGACGCAGGGGGGCGATATGGCTACACCTTC.

V is TRBV29-1 and J is TRBJ1-1; D not certain. The length of the CDR3 is 14 residues. The germline V gene encodes CDR1 SQVTM and CDR2 ANQGSEA. Trimming stripped 4 bases from V and 1 base from J, with 13 bases between. The CDR3 spells CSVVRGGQNTEAFF. The CDR3 DNA follows: TGCAGCGTTGTTCGTGGCGGCCAGAACACTGAAGCTTTCTTT.

The genes are TRBV19 and TRBJ2-7, with D possibly being TRBD1 (6 bases). From germline, CDR1 is LNHDA and CDR2 SQIVND (reference sequence). This CDR3 has 13 residues. Trimming took off 3 bases at V and 4 bases at J, with 10 bases between the two ends. Here the CDR3 DNA reads TGTGCCAGTAGTATGTCAGGGGCTTACGAGCAGTACTTC. It specifies CASSMSGAYEQYF.

The chain uses TRBV12-3 or TRBV12-4 and TRBJ2-7, with no clear D. This CDR3 contains 11 residues. Trimming took 10 bases from V and 2 from J, leaving 9 bases between them. The CDR3 loop is CAISPPYEQYF. The CDR3 DNA reads as TGTGCCATCTCCCCCCCCTACGAGCAGTACTTC.

On this clone: The sample contains more than one DNA sequence encoding this CDR3. The rearrangement joins TRBV2 to TRBJ1-1; TRBD1 might be the D (5 bases). This CDR3 has 14 amino acids. CDR1 is SNHLY and CDR2 is FYNNEI in the germline V gene. Trimming removed 2 bases at V and 4 bases at J, with 11 bases between. CDR3 nucleotides: TGTGCCAGCAGTGAATCTCGGGGGATCACTGAAGCTTTCTTT. This encodes CASSESRGITEAFF.

There are many counts of this clone. The J gene is TRBJ2-7, the V gene TRBV4-2; weak D call: TRBD2 (5 bases). The CDR3 is 13 amino acids. Germline CDR1 and CDR2: LGHNA and YNFKEQ. Trimming pared 0 bases from V and 6 bases from J, leaving 9 bases between. The CDR3 region is CASSQETGIEQYF. CDR3 nucleotides: TGTGCCAGCAGCCAAGAAACCGGGATCGAGCAGTACTTC.

The gene calls are TRBV5-6 and TRBJ1-1; no reliable D call. CDR1 is SGHDT and CDR2 is YYEEEE in the germline V gene. CDR3 length: 14 residues. Trimming cost V 4 bases and J 1 base, with 11 bases left between them. This CDR3 reads CASSPRRGNTEAFF. The DNA for the CDR3 is TGTGCCAGCAGCCCCCGTAGAGGGAACACTGAAGCTTTCTTT.

This chain uses TRBV5-4 with TRBJ2-1; 14 bases are a match to TRBD2. CDR3 length: 18 residues. Germline CDR1 and CDR2: SGHNT and YYREEE (reference sequence). Unmatched junction bases numbered 11, after V lost 4 bases and J lost 5 bases. CDR3 region: CASSEGLAGAYPNNEQFF. In nucleotides, the CDR3 is TGTGCCAGCAGCGAGGGACTAGCGGGGGCCTACCCTAACAATGAGCAGTTCTTC.

In this sample, this clone turned up a few times. CDR3 DNA sequence: TGTGCCAGCAGCCGGAAAACAGGGCTTGTAGAGACCCAGTACTTC. This sequence encodes CASSRKTGLVETQYF. This chain connects TRBV11-2 to TRBJ2-5; a possible D gene is TRBD1 (6 bases). The CDR3 has 15 amino acids. Germline-derived CDR1 and CDR2 are SGHAT and FQNNGV. V gave up 5 bases and J gave up 4 bases, with 17 bases separating them.

The rearrangement uses TRBV10-3 and TRBJ1-3, with unresolved D. Germline CDR1 is ENHRY and CDR2 is SYGVKD. CDR3 length: 15 residues. V was pared by 6 bases and J by 0 bases, with 12 bases between. The CDR3 loop is CAIRIYRDSGNTIYF. For the CDR3, the DNA is TGTGCCATCAGGATATACAGAGACTCTGGAAACACCATATATTTT.

This clone was detected only once. The rearrangement links TRBV29-1 to TRBJ2-7; 12 nucleotides match TRBD1. CDR3 size: 14 residues. V trimming: 5 bases; J trimming: 2 bases; junction bases outside the gene matches: 4. The V gene's germline CDR1 is SQVTM and CDR2 ANQGSEA. CDR3 sequence: CSVRDRGRTYEQYF. In nucleotides, the CDR3 is TGCAGCGTTAGGGACAGGGGGCGCACCTACGAGCAGTACTTC.

The chain links TRBV14 to TRBJ1-1; TRBD1 might be the D (5 bases). The CDR3 spans 13 residues. The germline V and J ends were trimmed by 10 bases and 0 bases, with 12 bases remaining between them. Germline V lookup: CDR1 SGHDN, CDR2 FVKESK. CDR3 bases: TGTGCCACCCAGGGACTCATGAACACTGAAGCTTTCTTT. The encoded protein is CATQGLMNTEAFF. Full variable domain (outside the CDR3, taken from reference TRBV14 and TRBJ1-1): EAGVTQFPSHSVIEKGQTVTLRCDPISGHDNLYWYRRVMGKEIKFLLHFVKESKQDESGMPNNRFLAERTGGTYSTLKVQPAELEDSGVYFCATQGLMNTEAFFGQGTRLTVV.

This chain connects TRBV29-1 to TRBJ2-1, with 11 bases matching TRBD2. V lost 7 bases to trimming and J lost 4 bases; unmatched junction nucleotides: 6. Per the germline V gene, CDR1 is SQVTM and CDR2 is ANQGSEA. The CDR3 is 14 amino acids. CDR3 sequence reads: CSGVGLADYNEQFF. The CDR3, as DNA: TGCAGCGGTGTGGGACTAGCGGATTACAATGAGCAGTTCTTC.

This chain joins TRBV5-1 and TRBJ2-3, with TRBD1 as a possible D gene (5 bases). Per the germline V gene, CDR1 is SGHRS and CDR2 is YFSETQ. The CDR3 sequence is 15 residues long. V lost 4 bases, J lost 0 bases, and 12 bases lay in between. The CDR3 DNA follows: TGCGCCAGCAGCAGCGCACAGGCTAGCACAGATACGCAGTATTTT. Amino acid sequence: CASSSAQASTDTQYF.

The chain is built from TRBV21-1 and TRBJ1-6; the tabulated D call, TRBD1, remains unverified against the DNA. TRBV21-1 has pseudogene status. The CDR3 spans 17 residues. As DNA, the CDR3 is TGTGCCAGCAGCAAAGCACCTCCGGGACAGCTTTTCTCACCCCTCCACTTT. This codes for CASSKAPPGQLFSPLHF.

The chain combines TRBV11-1 with TRBJ2-2, with TRBD1 matching 11 bases. This CDR3 contains 15 residues. The V and J ends lost 3 bases and 7 bases, in that order; junction bases with no gene match: 4. The germline gives CDR1 SGHAT, CDR2 FQDESV (reference sequence). The CDR3 region has the DNA TGTGCCAGCAGCTTGGGACAGGGGGTCGGCGGGGAGCTGTTTTTT. Amino acid sequence: CASSLGQGVGGELFF.

The chain links TRBV18 to TRBJ2-2; 8 bases agree with TRBD1. Germline CDR1 reads KGHSH; CDR2 reads LQKENI. V was pared by 6 bases and J by 1 base, with 7 bases of the junction left unmatched. This CDR3 has 16 residues. CDR3 DNA: TGTGCCAGCTCCCGTGGACAGGGATGGAACACCGGGGAGCTGTTTTTT. Its protein product is CASSRGQGWNTGELFF.

The CDR3 loop is CASSHLQENSPLHF. The DNA for the CDR3 is TGTGCCAGCAGCCATCTCCAGGAAAATTCACCCCTCCACTTT. The chain carries TRBV14 and TRBJ1-6; D remains unclear. V gave up 3 bases and J gave up 7 bases, with 10 bases separating them. CDR3 length: 14 amino acids. Germline CDR1 reads SGHDN; CDR2 reads FVKESK.